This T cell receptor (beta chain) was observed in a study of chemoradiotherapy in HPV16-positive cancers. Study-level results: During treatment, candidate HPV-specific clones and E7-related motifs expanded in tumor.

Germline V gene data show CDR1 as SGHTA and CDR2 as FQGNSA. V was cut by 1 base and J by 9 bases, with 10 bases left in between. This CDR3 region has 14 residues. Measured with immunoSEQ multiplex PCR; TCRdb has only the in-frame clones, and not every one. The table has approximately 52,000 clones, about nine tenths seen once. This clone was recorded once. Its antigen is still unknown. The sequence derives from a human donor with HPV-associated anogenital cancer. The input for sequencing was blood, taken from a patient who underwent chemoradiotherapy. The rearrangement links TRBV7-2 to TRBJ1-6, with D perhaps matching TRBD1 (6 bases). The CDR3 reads CASSLGTAVSPLHF. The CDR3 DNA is TGTGCCAGCAGCTTAGGGACAGCAGTTTCACCCCTCCACTTT.